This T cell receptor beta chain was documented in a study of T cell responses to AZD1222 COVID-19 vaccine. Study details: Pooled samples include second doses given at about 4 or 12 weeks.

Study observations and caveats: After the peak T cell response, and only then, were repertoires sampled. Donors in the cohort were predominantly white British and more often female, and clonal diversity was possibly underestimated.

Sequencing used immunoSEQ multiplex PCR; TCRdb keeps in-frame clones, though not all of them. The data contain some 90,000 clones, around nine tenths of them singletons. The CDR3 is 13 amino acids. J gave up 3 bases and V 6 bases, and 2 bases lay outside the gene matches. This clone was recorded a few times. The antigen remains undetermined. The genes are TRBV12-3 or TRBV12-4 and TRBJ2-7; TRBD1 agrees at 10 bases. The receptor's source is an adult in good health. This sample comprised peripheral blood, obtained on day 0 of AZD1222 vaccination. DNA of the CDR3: TGTGCCAGCAGGCGGACAGGGGGCTACGAGCAGTACTTC. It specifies CASRRTGGYEQYF.